These 24 T cell receptor beta chains were all obtained from the same sample, sequenced in a study of T cell repertoires in ileal Crohn's disease. The protocol was immunoSEQ multiplex PCR, while the TCRdb copy is restricted to in-frame clones and leaves out a portion. This table holds roughly 3,700 clones, around three quarters found once. Sequencing was carried out using ileal tissue. These receptors were collected from an adult with Crohn's disease.

V usage is TRBV2 and J usage is TRBJ1-1; D is perhaps TRBD1 (5 bases). This CDR3 contains 16 residues. Germline V gives CDR1 SNHLY, CDR2 FYNNEI. Trimming took off 4 bases at V and 1 base at J, with 16 bases between the two ends. The CDR3 nucleotides read TGTGCCAGCAGTGTCAGGGCCGGGCCCTCGAACACTGAAGCTTTCTTT. Translated, it gives CASSVRAGPSNTEAFF.

This clone was picked up one time. J is TRBJ1-4 and V is TRBV28; 7 bases map to TRBD1. The CDR3 totals 16 residues. CDR1 is MDHEN, CDR2 SYDVKM, per germline. V trimming: 5 bases; J trimming: 7 bases; junction bases outside the gene matches: 13. CDR3 bases: TGTGCCAGCAGTCCTCCTACAGGGGATTGGGCTGAAAAACTGTTTTTT. Encoded protein: CASSPPTGDWAEKLFF.

The chain is built from TRBV18 and TRBJ2-3; 9 bases match TRBD2. In germline, CDR1 is KGHSH, CDR2 LQKENI. Losses at the gene ends were 4 bases for V and 0 bases for J; bases not matched to a gene: 2. The CDR3 runs 15 residues. CDR3 loop: CASSLLAGSTDTQYF. CDR3 in DNA: TGTGCCAGCTCACTTCTAGCGGGGAGCACAGATACGCAGTATTTT.

The gene calls are TRBV6-1 and TRBJ2-5; TRBD2 matches at 12 bases. From germline, CDR1 is MNHNS and CDR2 SASEGT. With V trimmed by 2 bases and J by 2 bases, 0 bases remained unmatched. The CDR3 is 15 amino acids. CDR3 residues: CASSELAGGQETQYF. The CDR3 DNA follows: TGTGCCAGCAGTGAACTAGCGGGGGGGCAAGAGACCCAGTACTTC.

The chain has TRBV28 and TRBJ1-3; D possibly corresponds to TRBD1 (6 bases). The CDR3 covers 15 residues. CDR1 is MDHEN and CDR2 is SYDVKM in the germline V gene. Trimming took 4 bases from V and 1 from J, leaving 11 bases between them. The CDR3 is CASSSETGSGNTIYF. CDR3 DNA: TGTGCCAGCAGTTCGGAAACAGGGTCTGGAAACACCATATATTTT. The complete variable domain, with remaining parts taken from reference TRBV28 and TRBJ1-3, reads DVKVTQSSRYLVKRTGEKVFLECVQDMDHENMFWYRQDPGLGLRLIYFSYDVKMKEKGDIPEGYSVSREKKERFSLILESASTNQTSMYLCASSSETGSGNTIYFGEGSWLTVV.

This clone showed up just once. This chain uses TRBV7-8 with TRBJ2-7; 10 bases line up with TRBD2. The germline CDR1 and CDR2 sequences are SGHVS and FQNEAQ. V gave up 3 bases and J gave up 4 bases; unmatched junction bases: 0. There are 13 residues in the CDR3. In DNA, the CDR3 is TGTGCCAGCAGCTTGACTAGCGGGTACGAGCAGTACTTC. It specifies CASSLTSGYEQYF.

The chain links TRBV30 to TRBJ1-5; 8 bases fit TRBD1. The germline V gene encodes CDR1 GTSNPN and CDR2 SVGIG (reference sequence). The ends lost 3 bases at V and 7 bases at J; junction bases unmatched: 2. The CDR3 has 12 amino acids. Here the CDR3 reads CAWSQGAQPQHF. The CDR3 bases are TGTGCCTGGAGCCAGGGGGCCCAGCCCCAGCATTTT.

This chain connects TRBV6-1 to TRBJ1-5; maybe TRBD1 (6 bases). Germline V gene lookup returns CDR1 MNHNS and CDR2 SASEGT. This CDR3 is 15 amino acids long. The germline V and J ends were trimmed by 1 base and 7 bases, with 14 bases remaining between them. The CDR3 region has the DNA TGTGCCAGCAGTGAAGACGAGGGGGAAGCCCAGCCCCAGCATTTT. Its protein product is CASSEDEGEAQPQHF.

The rearrangement links TRBV4-3 to TRBJ1-3; D uncertain. The V gene lost 0 bases and the J gene lost 0 bases, with 12 bases spanning the gap. This CDR3 comprises 17 residues. Germline CDR1 reads LGHNA; CDR2 reads YSLEER. The CDR3 sequence: CASSQDALRGSGNTIYF. The CDR3 nucleotides are TGCGCCAGCAGCCAAGATGCGTTACGGGGCTCTGGAAACACCATATATTTT.

The rearrangement joins TRBV12-5 to TRBJ1-1; D gene unclear. CDR3 length: 13 amino acids. Germline V gene data show CDR1 as LGHNT and CDR2 as FRNRAP. Trimming left V 7 bases short and J 3 bases short, with 12 bases between. The CDR3, as DNA: TGTGCTAGTGCCCCCGGGGATCACACTGAAGCTTTCTTT. Translated: CASAPGDHTEAFF.

The gene calls are TRBV15 and TRBJ1-6, with TRBD1 as a possible D gene (5 bases). This CDR3 comprises 14 residues. Germline V gene lookup returns CDR1 LNHNV and CDR2 YYDKDF (reference sequence). V was trimmed by 3 bases and J by 8 bases, leaving 11 bases between them. CDR3 nucleotides: TGTGCCACCAGCAGCGGGGGTGGTGATTCACCCCTCCACTTT. Protein sequence: CATSSGGGDSPLHF.

The V gene is TRBV4-1, the J gene TRBJ1-1; maybe TRBD1 (5 bases). The CDR3 is 14 residues long. Per germline, CDR1 MGHRA and CDR2 YSYEKL. V was clipped by 7 bases and J by 0 bases, with 12 bases between them. The CDR3 bases are TGCGCCAGCACCCTGGGGCCCCTGAACACTGAAGCTTTCTTT. This encodes CASTLGPLNTEAFF.

V usage is TRBV4-3 and J usage is TRBJ2-3; D might be TRBD1 (6 bases). Trimming removed 4 bases at V and 5 bases at J, with 19 bases between. The germline CDR1 and CDR2 sequences are LGHNA and YSLEER. The CDR3 runs 16 residues. The DNA of the CDR3 is TGCGCCAGCAGCCCCGTGGGGGCCGGGTTAGGAGATACGCAGTATTTT. This codes for CASSPVGAGLGDTQYF.

V gene TRBV9 combines with J gene TRBJ1-2; D is unresolved. This CDR3 is built from 15 residues. CDR1 and CDR2 from the germline V gene are SGDLS and YYNGEE. Trimming stripped 0 bases from V and 2 bases from J, with 11 bases between. CDR3 protein: CASSVVADFNYGYTF. CDR3 in DNA: TGTGCCAGCAGCGTAGTGGCAGACTTCAACTATGGCTACACCTTC.

This sequence joins TRBV27 and TRBJ1-1; no clear D. V was trimmed by 5 bases and J by 0 bases, leaving 19 bases between them. This CDR3 region has 17 residues. Per germline, CDR1 MNHEY and CDR2 SMNVEV (reference sequence). CDR3 sequence: CASSPTPPGNMNTEAFF. As DNA, the CDR3 is TGTGCCAGCAGTCCCACCCCCCCGGGTAACATGAACACTGAAGCTTTCTTT.

The J gene is TRBJ1-2, the V gene TRBV19, with TRBD1 as a possible D gene (6 bases). The CDR3 covers 13 residues. The germline CDR1 and CDR2 sequences are LNHDA and SQIVND (reference sequence). Trimming took off 3 bases at V and 6 bases at J, with 11 bases between the two ends. The CDR3 coding sequence is TGTGCCAGTAGTATCCAACAGGGCCATGGCTACACCTTC. It specifies CASSIQQGHGYTF.

This chain links TRBV12-5 with TRBJ1-2; tentatively, D is TRBD1 (6 bases). V lost 0 bases, J lost 5 bases, and 22 bases lay in between. Germline CDR1 reads LGHNT; CDR2 reads FRNRAP. The CDR3 spans 18 residues. The CDR3 reads CASGLVRLTGTLRYGYTF. The CDR3 bases are TGTGCTAGTGGTTTGGTACGCTTAACCGGGACACTAAGATATGGCTACACCTTC. Full variable domain (missing parts from reference TRBV12-5 and TRBJ1-2): DARVTQTPRHKVTEMGQEVTMRCQPILGHNTVFWYRQTMMQGLELLAYFRNRAPLDDSGMPKDRFSAEMPDATLATLKIQPSEPRDSAVYFCASGLVRLTGTLRYGYTFGSGTRLTVV.

A few counts support this clone. This sequence joins TRBV6-1 and TRBJ1-1; unclear D gene. The CDR3 is made up of 14 amino acids. The germline CDR1 and CDR2 sequences are MNHNS and SASEGT. V was shortened by 5 bases and J by 1 base, with 11 bases between the two germline ends. CDR3 region: CASSIGGSNTEAFF. CDR3 in DNA: TGTGCCAGCAGTATCGGAGGTTCGAACACTGAAGCTTTCTTT.

This chain connects TRBV11-3 to TRBJ2-3; D is uncertain. V was pared by 6 bases and J by 1 base, with 11 bases between. The V gene's germline CDR1 is SGHNT and CDR2 YENEEA. The CDR3 runs 14 residues. In DNA, the CDR3 is TGTGCCAGCAGTCCCTTTTCCGGCACAGATACGCAGTATTTT. This translates into CASSPFSGTDTQYF.

The chain has TRBV6-5 and TRBJ1-5, with 10 bases that match TRBD1. Germline V lookup: CDR1 MNHEY, CDR2 SVGAGI. The CDR3 length is 15 residues. V was clipped by 0 bases and J by 7 bases; unmatched bases: 3. As DNA, the CDR3 is TGTGCCAGCAGTTACTCGGGACAGGGGAACCAGCCCCAGCATTTT. Translation gives CASSYSGQGNQPQHF.

The rearrangement links TRBV5-1 to TRBJ1-4; D not resolved. The CDR3 totals 15 residues. V lost 2 bases to trimming and J lost 8 bases, with 16 bases between them. Germline V gives CDR1 SGHRS, CDR2 YFSETQ. DNA for the CDR3: TGCGCCAGCAGCTTAGACCCGGGGAGAGGAGAAAAACTGTTTTTT. Amino acids: CASSLDPGRGEKLFF.

The V call is TRBV5-1, the J call TRBJ2-3, with 8 bases lining up with TRBD1. Germline V lookup: CDR1 SGHRS, CDR2 YFSETQ. Trimming cost V 3 bases and J 3 bases; bases outside gene matches: 3. CDR3 length equals 14 residues. The CDR3 coding sequence is TGCGCCAGCAGCTCGACAGGGGTAACAGATACGCAGTATTTT. Protein product: CASSSTGVTDTQYF.

In DNA form, the CDR3 reads TGTGCCAGCAGTCCCGTTACCGGGAGGAACACTGAAGCTTTCTTT. Translated, it gives CASSPVTGRNTEAFF. The gene calls are TRBV6-5 and TRBJ1-1, with D hard to call. The CDR3 runs to 15 residues. CDR1 MNHEY and CDR2 SVGAGI come from the germline V gene. V was trimmed by 5 bases and J by 1 base, leaving 14 bases between them.

The V and J genes are TRBV6-1 and TRBJ2-1, with D maybe TRBD2 (6 bases). CDR1 is MNHNS, CDR2 SASEGT, per germline. The V end was cut by 1 base, the J end by 2 bases, with 9 bases between. The CDR3 covers 15 residues. The CDR3 region has the DNA TGTGCCAGCAGTGAAGGCGGGGCGGCCTACAATGAGCAGTTCTTC. Protein: CASSEGGAAYNEQFF.